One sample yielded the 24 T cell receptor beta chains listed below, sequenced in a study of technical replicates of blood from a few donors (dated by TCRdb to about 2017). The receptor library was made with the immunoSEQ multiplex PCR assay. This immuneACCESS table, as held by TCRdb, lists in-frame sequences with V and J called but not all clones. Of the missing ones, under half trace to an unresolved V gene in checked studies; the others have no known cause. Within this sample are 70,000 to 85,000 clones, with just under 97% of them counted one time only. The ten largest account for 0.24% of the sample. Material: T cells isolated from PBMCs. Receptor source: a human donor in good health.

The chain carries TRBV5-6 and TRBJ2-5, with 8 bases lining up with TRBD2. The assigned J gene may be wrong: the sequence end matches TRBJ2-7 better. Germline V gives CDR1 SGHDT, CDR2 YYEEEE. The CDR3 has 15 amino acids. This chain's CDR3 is CASSLSTSGTYEQYF. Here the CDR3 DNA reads TGTGCCAGCAGCTTGAGTACTAGCGGAACCTACGAGCAGTACTTC.

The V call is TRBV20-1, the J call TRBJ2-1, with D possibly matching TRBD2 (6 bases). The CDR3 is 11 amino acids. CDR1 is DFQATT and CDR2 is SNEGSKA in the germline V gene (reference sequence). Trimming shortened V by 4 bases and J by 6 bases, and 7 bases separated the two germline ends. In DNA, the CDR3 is TGCAGTGCTAAGACTAGCAATGAGCAGTTCTTC. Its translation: CSAKTSNEQFF.

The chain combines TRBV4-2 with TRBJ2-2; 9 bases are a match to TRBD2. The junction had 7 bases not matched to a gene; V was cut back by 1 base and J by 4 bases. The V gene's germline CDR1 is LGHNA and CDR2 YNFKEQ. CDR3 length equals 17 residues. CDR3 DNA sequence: TGTGCCAGCAGCCAAGTACTAGCGGGTTTGGGCACCGGGGAGCTGTTTTTT. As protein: CASSQVLAGLGTGELFF.

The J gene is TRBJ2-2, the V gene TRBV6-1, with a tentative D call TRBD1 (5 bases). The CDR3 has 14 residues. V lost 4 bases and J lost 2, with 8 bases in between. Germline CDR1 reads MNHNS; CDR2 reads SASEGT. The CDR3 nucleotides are TGTGCCAGCAGTGGACAGCCTAACACCGGGGAGCTGTTTTTT. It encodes CASSGQPNTGELFF.

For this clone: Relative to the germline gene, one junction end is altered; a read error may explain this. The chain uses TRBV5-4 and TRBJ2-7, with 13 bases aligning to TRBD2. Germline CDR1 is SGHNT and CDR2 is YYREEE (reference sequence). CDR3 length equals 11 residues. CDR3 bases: TGTGCCAGCACAACTAGCGGGAGGGTGCACTTC. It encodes CASTTSGRVHF. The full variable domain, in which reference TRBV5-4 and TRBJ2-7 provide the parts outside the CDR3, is ETGVTQSPTHLIKTRGQQVTLRCSSQSGHNTVSWYQQALGQGPQFIFQYYREEENGRGNFPPRFSGLQFPNYSSELNVNALELDDSALYLCASTTSGRVHFGPGTRLTVT.

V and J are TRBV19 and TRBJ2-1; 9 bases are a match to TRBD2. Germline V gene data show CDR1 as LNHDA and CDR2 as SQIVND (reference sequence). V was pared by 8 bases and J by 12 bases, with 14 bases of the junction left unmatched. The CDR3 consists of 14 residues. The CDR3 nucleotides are TGTGCCAGTGGACCGGGACTAGCCCCCACGATGCAGTTCTTC. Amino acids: CASGPGLAPTMQFF. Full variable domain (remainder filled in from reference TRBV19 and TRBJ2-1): DGGITQSPKYLFRKEGQNVTLSCEQNLNHDAMYWYRQDPGQGLRLIYYSQIVNDFQKGDIAEGYSVSREKKESFPLTVTSAQKNPTAFYLCASGPGLAPTMQFFGPGTRLTVL.

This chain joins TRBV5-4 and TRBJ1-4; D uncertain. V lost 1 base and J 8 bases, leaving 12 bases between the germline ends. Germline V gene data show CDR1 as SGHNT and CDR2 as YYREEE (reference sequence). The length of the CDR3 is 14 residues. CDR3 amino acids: CASSLRPAGEKLFF. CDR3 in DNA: TGTGCCAGCAGCTTGCGGCCTGCCGGGGAAAAACTGTTTTTT. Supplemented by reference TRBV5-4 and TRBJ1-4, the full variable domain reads ETGVTQSPTHLIKTRGQQVTLRCSSQSGHNTVSWYQQALGQGPQFIFQYYREEENGRGNFPPRFSGLQFPNYSSELNVNALELDDSALYLCASSLRPAGEKLFFGSGTQLSVL.

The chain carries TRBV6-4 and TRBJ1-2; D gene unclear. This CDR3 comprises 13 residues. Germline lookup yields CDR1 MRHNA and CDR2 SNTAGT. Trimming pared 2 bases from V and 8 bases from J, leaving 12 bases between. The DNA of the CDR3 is TGTGCCAGCAGTGACCCACCGATGGAGGGCTACACCTTC. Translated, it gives CASSDPPMEGYTF.

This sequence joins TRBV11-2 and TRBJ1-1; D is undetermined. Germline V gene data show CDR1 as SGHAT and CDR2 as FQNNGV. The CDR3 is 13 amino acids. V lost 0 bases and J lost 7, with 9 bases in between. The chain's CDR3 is CASSLDGGREAFF. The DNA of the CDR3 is TGTGCCAGCAGCTTAGATGGCGGTCGTGAAGCTTTCTTT.

The CDR3 region has the DNA TGTGCCTGGAGTCAGGGGGCAAGCTCTGGAAACACCATATATTTT. This gives the protein CAWSQGASSGNTIYF. The chain carries TRBV30 and TRBJ1-3; 8 positions match TRBD1. Germline CDR1 is GTSNPN and CDR2 is SVGIG (reference sequence). There are 15 residues in the CDR3. The V segment lost 2 bases and the J segment 0 bases; nucleotides outside the gene matches: 3.

The CDR3 reads CASSLEGRGFDQPQHF. The CDR3 nucleotides are TGCGCCAGCAGCTTGGAAGGGAGAGGTTTCGATCAGCCCCAGCATTTT. The chain combines TRBV5-1 with TRBJ1-5; D remains unclear. The CDR3 is made up of 16 amino acids. CDR1 is SGHRS and CDR2 is YFSETQ in the germline V gene. The ends were cut back, 0 bases at V and 5 bases at J, with 15 bases in the middle.

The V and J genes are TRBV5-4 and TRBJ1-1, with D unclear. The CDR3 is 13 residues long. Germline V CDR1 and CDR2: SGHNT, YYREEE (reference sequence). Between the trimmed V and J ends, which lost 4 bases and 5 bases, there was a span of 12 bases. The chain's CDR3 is CASSSNLETEAFF. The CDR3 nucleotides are TGTGCCAGCAGCAGTAATTTGGAGACTGAAGCTTTCTTT. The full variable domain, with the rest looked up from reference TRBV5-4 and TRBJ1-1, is ETGVTQSPTHLIKTRGQQVTLRCSSQSGHNTVSWYQQALGQGPQFIFQYYREEENGRGNFPPRFSGLQFPNYSSELNVNALELDDSALYLCASSSNLETEAFFGQGTRLTVV.

Here the CDR3 reads CASSRPGGQGNEQFF. The CDR3 region has the DNA TGTGCCAGCAGCCGCCCGGGGGGTCAGGGCAATGAGCAGTTCTTC. The chain carries TRBV7-9 and TRBJ2-1; 7 nucleotides match TRBD2. CDR1 and CDR2 from the germline V gene are SEHNR and FQNEAQ (reference sequence). The CDR3 is made up of 15 amino acids. V gave up 5 bases and J gave up 6 bases; unmatched junction bases: 10.

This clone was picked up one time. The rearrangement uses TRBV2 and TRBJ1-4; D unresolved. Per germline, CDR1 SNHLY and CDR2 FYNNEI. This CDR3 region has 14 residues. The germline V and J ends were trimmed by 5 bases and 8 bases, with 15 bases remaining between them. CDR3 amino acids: CASSSETTMEKLFF. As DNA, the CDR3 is TGTGCCAGCAGTAGCGAAACCACGATGGAAAAACTGTTTTTT.

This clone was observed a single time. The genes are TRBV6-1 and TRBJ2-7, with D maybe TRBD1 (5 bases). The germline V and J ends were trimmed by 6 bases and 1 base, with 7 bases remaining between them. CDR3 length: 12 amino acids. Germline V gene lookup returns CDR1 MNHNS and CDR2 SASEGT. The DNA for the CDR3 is TGTGCCAGCAGGACAGATTCCTACGAGCAGTACTTC. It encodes CASRTDSYEQYF.

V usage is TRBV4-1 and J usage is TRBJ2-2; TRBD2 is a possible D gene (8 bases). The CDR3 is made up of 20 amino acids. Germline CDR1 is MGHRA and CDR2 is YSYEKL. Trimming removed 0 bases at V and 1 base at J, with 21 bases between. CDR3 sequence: CASSQEEGGLAGQNTGELFF. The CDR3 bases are TGCGCCAGCAGCCAAGAAGAAGGGGGCCTAGCGGGCCAGAACACCGGGGAGCTGTTTTTT.

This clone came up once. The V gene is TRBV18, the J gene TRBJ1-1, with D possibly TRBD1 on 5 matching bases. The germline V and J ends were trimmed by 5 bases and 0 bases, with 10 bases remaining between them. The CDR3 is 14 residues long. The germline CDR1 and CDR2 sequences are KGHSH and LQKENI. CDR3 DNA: TGTGCCAGCTCATGGGGGGAAGTGAACACTGAAGCTTTCTTT. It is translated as CASSWGEVNTEAFF. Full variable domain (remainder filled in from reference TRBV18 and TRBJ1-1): NAGVMQNPRHLVRRRGQEARLRCSPMKGHSHVYWYRQLPEEGLKFMVYLQKENIIDESGMPKERFSAEFPKEGPSILRIQQVVRGDSAAYFCASSWGEVNTEAFFGQGTRLTVV.

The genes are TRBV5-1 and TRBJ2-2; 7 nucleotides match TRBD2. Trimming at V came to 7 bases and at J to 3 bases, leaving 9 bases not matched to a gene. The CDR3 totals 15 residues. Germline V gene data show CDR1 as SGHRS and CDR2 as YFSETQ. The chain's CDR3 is CASLPGGEDTGELFF. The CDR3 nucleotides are TGCGCCAGCCTGCCGGGGGGTGAGGACACCGGGGAGCTGTTTTTT.

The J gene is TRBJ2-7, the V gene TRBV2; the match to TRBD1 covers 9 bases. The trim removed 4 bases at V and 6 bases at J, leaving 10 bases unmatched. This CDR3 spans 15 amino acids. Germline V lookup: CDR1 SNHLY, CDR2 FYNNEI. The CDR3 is CASSARGTGGGEQYF. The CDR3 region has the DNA TGTGCCAGCAGTGCAAGGGGAACAGGGGGCGGCGAGCAGTACTTC.

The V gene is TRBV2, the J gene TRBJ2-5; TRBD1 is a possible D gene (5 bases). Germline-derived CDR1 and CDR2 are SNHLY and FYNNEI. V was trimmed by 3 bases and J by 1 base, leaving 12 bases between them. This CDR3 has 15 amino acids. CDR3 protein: CASSEATGFQETQYF. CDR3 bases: TGTGCCAGCAGTGAGGCCACAGGCTTCCAAGAGACCCAGTACTTC.

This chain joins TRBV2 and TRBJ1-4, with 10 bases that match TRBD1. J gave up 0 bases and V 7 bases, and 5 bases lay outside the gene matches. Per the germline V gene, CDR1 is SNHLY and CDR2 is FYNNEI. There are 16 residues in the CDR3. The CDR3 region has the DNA TGTGCCAGCACTCCCGGGACAGGGGCAACTAATGAAAAACTGTTTTTT. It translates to CASTPGTGATNEKLFF.

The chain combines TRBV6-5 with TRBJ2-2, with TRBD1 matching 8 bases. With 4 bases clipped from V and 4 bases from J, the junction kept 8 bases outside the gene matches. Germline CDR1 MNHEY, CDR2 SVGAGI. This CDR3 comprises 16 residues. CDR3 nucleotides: TGTGCCAGCAGTTCCGCCCCGGGACAGGCCACCGGGGAGCTGTTTTTT. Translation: CASSSAPGQATGELFF.

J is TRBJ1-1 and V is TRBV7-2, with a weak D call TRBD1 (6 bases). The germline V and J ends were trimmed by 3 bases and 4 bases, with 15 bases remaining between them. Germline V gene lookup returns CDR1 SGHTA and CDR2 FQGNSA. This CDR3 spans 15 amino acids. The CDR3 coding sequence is TGTGCCAGCAGCTTTCAGGGGTCCTGGAGCACTGAAGCTTTCTTT. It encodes CASSFQGSWSTEAFF. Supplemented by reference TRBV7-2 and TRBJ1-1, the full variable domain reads GAGVSQSPSNKVTEKGKDVELRCDPISGHTALYWYRQSLGQGLEFLIYFQGNSAPDKSGLPSDRFSAERTGGSVSTLTIQRTQQEDSAVYLCASSFQGSWSTEAFFGQGTRLTVV.

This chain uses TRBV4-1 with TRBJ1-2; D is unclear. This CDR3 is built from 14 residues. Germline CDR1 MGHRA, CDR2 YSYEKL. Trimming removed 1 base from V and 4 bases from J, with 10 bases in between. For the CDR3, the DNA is TGCGCCAGCAGCCAAGCGGGGAGAGGCTATGGCTACACCTTC. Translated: CASSQAGRGYGYTF.